One and the same sample provided the 6 T cell receptor beta chains below, sequenced in a study of T cell responses to AZD1222 COVID-19 vaccine. Only in-frame clones appear in the TCRdb table, and some are missing; sequencing was by immunoSEQ multiplex PCR. The table records 130,000 to 150,000 clones, 80% to 90% of them present only once. Material: peripheral blood, obtained on day 0 of AZD1222 vaccination. These receptors were collected from an adult in good health.

J is TRBJ2-7 and V is TRBV6-5, with a weak D call TRBD1 (6 bases). Per germline, CDR1 MNHEY and CDR2 SVGAGI. Trimming took off 5 bases at V and 7 bases at J, with 18 bases between the two ends. This CDR3 has 14 amino acids. The CDR3 sequence is CASSQAPGQSEQYF. DNA for the CDR3: TGTGCCAGCAGTCAGGCTCCGGGACAATCAGAGCAGTACTTC.

CDR3 residues: CASSGSRDWNTEAFF. The DNA for the CDR3 is TGTGCCAGCTCGGGTTCCCGGGACTGGAACACTGAAGCTTTCTTT. The rearrangement joins TRBV18 to TRBJ1-1; D perhaps matches TRBD1 (5 bases). The germline V gene encodes CDR1 KGHSH and CDR2 LQKENI. The CDR3 runs 15 residues. Trimming stripped 6 bases from V and 1 base from J, with 15 bases between.

About this clone itself: Other DNA sequences from this sample encode an identical CDR3 as well. This chain joins TRBV18 and TRBJ1-1; D uncertain. The CDR3 totals 12 residues. V was shortened by 2 bases and J by 2 bases, with 3 bases between the two germline ends. The germline CDR1 and CDR2 sequences are KGHSH and LQKENI. CDR3 protein: CASSPGNTEAFF. Here the CDR3 DNA reads TGTGCCAGCTCACCAGGAAACACTGAAGCTTTCTTT.

The rearrangement links TRBV5-1 to TRBJ2-5; 11 bases match TRBD2. Germline loops: CDR1 SGHRS, CDR2 YFSETQ. The CDR3 is 15 residues long. Trimming removed 4 bases from V and 5 bases from J; junction bases left unmatched: 7. The CDR3 loop reads CASSLSGGAVETQYF. CDR3 in DNA: TGCGCCAGCAGCCTTAGCGGGGGGGCCGTGGAGACCCAGTACTTC.

V gene TRBV10-3 combines with J gene TRBJ2-7, with 7 bases identical to TRBD1. CDR1 and CDR2 (germline): ENHRY, SYGVKD. The CDR3 is made up of 13 amino acids. The J segment lost 4 bases and the V segment lost 4 bases, leaving 4 bases of the junction unmatched. The CDR3 is CAISGQGRYEQYF. For the CDR3, the DNA is TGTGCCATCAGTGGACAGGGACGATACGAGCAGTACTTC.

V is TRBV6-5 and J is TRBJ1-4; the match to TRBD1 covers 8 bases. The CDR3 contains 14 residues. The germline CDR1 and CDR2 sequences are MNHEY and SVGAGI. The V and J ends lost 8 bases and 3 bases, in that order; junction bases with no gene match: 5. CDR3 protein: CASRQGIPNEKLFF. CDR3 nucleotides: TGTGCCAGCCGACAGGGGATCCCTAATGAAAAACTGTTTTTT.